These T cell receptor beta chains were read from a single sample in a study of blood T cell repertoires in COVID-19. TCRdb keeps only in-frame clones here, not all; method: immunoSEQ multiplex PCR. This table holds 350,000 or so clones, around 90% found once. Sequences were obtained from PBMCs or T cells enriched from blood (not recorded which). These receptors originate from a woman in her 30s who had recovered from COVID-19. CDR3s include the opening cysteine and the closing phenylalanine or tryptophan. D genes are given only for firm matches. A row's size may be missing; if present it is once, few, many or a size class.

TRBV18,TRBJ2-6,.,16,.,TGTGCCAGCTCACCACCAGCTTCCTCTGGGGCCAACGTCCTGACTTTC,CASSPPASSGANVLTF
TRBV9,TRBJ1-2,.,14,.,TGTGCCAGCAGCGCCGACCTAGCTAACTATGGCTACACCTTC,CASSADLANYGYTF
TRBV5-1,TRBJ1-1,.,13,.,TGCGCCAGCAGCTTTGAGACGAGCGCTGAAGCTTTCTTT,CASSFETSAEAFF
TRBV5-1,TRBJ2-6,.,15,.,TGCGCCAGCTCAGGACAGTCCTCTGGGGCCAACGTCCTGACTTTC,CASSGQSSGANVLTF
TRBV6-6,TRBJ2-5,.,14,.,TGTGCCAGCAGTAAAACTCAGGGTCAAGAGACCCAGTACTTC,CASSKTQGQETQYF
TRBV30,TRBJ2-7,.,12,.,TGTGCCTTACAGGGTCGGGCCTACGAGCAGTACTTC,CALQGRAYEQYF
TRBV27,TRBJ2-7,.,14,.,TGTGCCAGCAGTTCCCTCGCGGGGACGTACGAGCAGTACTTC,CASSSLAGTYEQYF
TRBV11-3,TRBJ2-1,.,19,TRBD2,TGTGCCAGCAGCTTAGATCCTCGTATCCTAGCGGGATCCTACAATGAGCAGTTCTTC,CASSLDPRILAGSYNEQFF
TRBV6-5,TRBJ1-1,.,14,.,TGTGCCAGCAGTTACGGCAGGAAAAACACTGAAGCTTTCTTT,CASSYGRKNTEAFF
TRBV7-8,TRBJ2-3,.,17,TRBD2,TGTGCCAGCAGCCCACACAACCTTGGCGGGAGAACAGATACGCAGTATTTT,CASSPHNLGGRTDTQYF
TRBV6-5,TRBJ2-1,.,15,TRBD2,TGTGCCAGCAGCTACGCGTCTTTAGCGGGGGATGAGCAGTTCTTC,CASSYASLAGDEQFF
TRBV7-3,TRBJ1-1,few,13,.,TGTGCCAGCAGTTTCGTAGGAGAGACTGAAGCTTTCTTT,CASSFVGETEAFF
TRBV5-4,TRBJ2-7,.,15,TRBD2,TGTGCCAGCAGCAGACCTAGCGGGGGCTCCTACGAGCAGTACTTC,CASSRPSGGSYEQYF
TRBV9,TRBJ2-7,.,14,.,TGTGCCAGCAGCGTAGAGGACAGCTACTACGAGCAGTACTTC,CASSVEDSYYEQYF
TRBV7-2,TRBJ2-7,.,18,TRBD1,TGTGCCAGCAGCCTCAGGGGGACAGGGGCCAAAAAGTCCTACGAGCAGTACTTC,CASSLRGTGAKKSYEQYF
TRBV4-3,TRBJ2-1,.,14,.,TGCGCCAGCAGCCAAGAGAGCATCTACAATGAGCAGTTCTTC,CASSQESIYNEQFF
TRBV4-2,TRBJ2-5,few,16,TRBD2,TGTGCCAGCAGCCAAGGGACTAGCGGGCTTCAAGAGACCCAGTACTTC,CASSQGTSGLQETQYF
TRBV14,TRBJ1-1,.,14,.,TGTGCCAGCAGCCAAGTTCAGGGGCTGGCTGAAGCTTTCTTT,CASSQVQGLAEAFF
TRBV5-4,TRBJ2-7,.,14,.,TGTGCCAGCAAAATTGGGGACACCTCCTACGAGCAGTACTTC,CASKIGDTSYEQYF
TRBV6-1,TRBJ2-3,.,15,.,TGTGCCAGCAGTGAATGGTTCAGGGGTGCAGATACGCAGTATTTT,CASSEWFRGADTQYF
TRBV4-3,TRBJ2-1,once,17,.,TGCGCCAGCAGCCAAGCTGGTTCGGGTGCGGGGGCCAATGAGCAGTTCTTC,CASSQAGSGAGANEQFF
TRBV28,TRBJ1-2,.,12,.,TGTGCCAGCAGTTTATCAGGGGATGGCTACACCTTC,CASSLSGDGYTF
TRBV4-1,TRBJ1-2,.,15,TRBD1,TGCGCCAGCAGCCAAGAACAGGGGGCCAGCTATGGCTACACCTTC,CASSQEQGASYGYTF
TRBV7-3,TRBJ1-2,.,14,.,TGTGCCAGCAGCCCGGGGGGCAGTAACTATGGCTACACCTTC,CASSPGGSNYGYTF
TRBV27,TRBJ1-4,.,15,.,TGTGCCAGCAGTCCATCCATCTGGGGGCAAGGAAAACTGTTTTTT,CASSPSIWGQGKLFF
TRBV7-6,TRBJ2-5,once,17,TRBD2,TGTGCCAGCAGCTTCGGCGGGGGGGGCCTCGGAGCAGAGACCCAGTACTTC,CASSFGGGGLGAETQYF
TRBV5-1,TRBJ2-1,.,9,.,TGCGCCAGCACGGATGAGCAGTTCTTC,CASTDEQFF
TRBV2,TRBJ1-1,.,14,.,TGTGCCAGCGTGTCGGGGAGGGGAGATACTGAAGCTTTCTTT,CASVSGRGDTEAFF
TRBV5-1,TRBJ2-7,few,14,.,TGCGCCAGCAGCTTCCTACGGGACTCCTACGAGCAGTACTTC,CASSFLRDSYEQYF
TRBV27,TRBJ1-6,.,14,.,TGTGCCAGCAGTGCGAGCTCCTATAATTCACCCCTCCACTTT,CASSASSYNSPLHF
TRBV28,TRBJ1-2,.,12,.,TGTGCCAGCAGTTTGGAGACTTATGGCTACACCTTC,CASSLETYGYTF
TRBV9,TRBJ2-1,.,13,.,TGTGCCAGCAGCGCCCGGTCCGGTAATGAGCAGTTCTTC,CASSARSGNEQFF
TRBV6-2/TRBV6-3,TRBJ2-7,once,14,.,TGTGCCAGCAGCCAGCCTTGGGCCGGCCACGAGCAGTACTTC,CASSQPWAGHEQYF
TRBV29-1,TRBJ2-3,.,14,TRBD1,TGCAGCGCCCAAAGGGGTCAGGGGGTAGATACGCAGTATTTT,CSAQRGQGVDTQYF
TRBV7-9,TRBJ1-5,.,13,.,TGTGCCAGCAGCCACGACTACAATCAGCCCCAGCATTTT,CASSHDYNQPQHF
TRBV28,TRBJ2-7,.,13,.,TGTGCCAGCAGTTCAATACAGGGAACCGAGCAGTACTTC,CASSSIQGTEQYF
TRBV7-2,TRBJ1-2,.,13,.,TGTGCCAGCAGCTGGGACAATAACTATGGCTACACCTTC,CASSWDNNYGYTF
TRBV5-1,TRBJ2-7,.,14,TRBD1,TGCGCCAGCAGCTTAACAGGGGGCCCCTACGAGCAGTACTTC,CASSLTGGPYEQYF
TRBV27,TRBJ1-2,.,13,.,TGTGCCAGCAGTTTTCGGGGGAACTATGGCTACACCTTC,CASSFRGNYGYTF
TRBV18,TRBJ1-1,once,15,.,TGTGCCAGCTCACTGCGACAGTCTCGGGACACTGAAGCTTTCTTT,CASSLRQSRDTEAFF
TRBV15,TRBJ2-2,few,16,.,TGTGCCACCAGCCCGACCCGACCCCCGGGCACCGGGGAGCTGTTTTTT,CATSPTRPPGTGELFF
TRBV4-3,TRBJ1-4,.,20,.,TGCGCCAGCAGCCAAGGTCTCCGGCGGTTCCCCCTTTCAACTAATGAAAAACTGTTTTTT,CASSQGLRRFPLSTNEKLFF
TRBV3-1/TRBV3-2,TRBJ2-3,.,15,TRBD2,TGTGCCAGCAGCCATTTGCGGGAGGGATCAGATACGCAGTATTTT,CASSHLREGSDTQYF
TRBV7-2,TRBJ2-1,.,16,TRBD2,TGTGCCAGCAGCTTAGAGCCCAGCGGGAGGGGAAATGAGCAGTTCTTC,CASSLEPSGRGNEQFF
TRBV15,TRBJ1-2,.,15,TRBD1,TGTGCCACCAGCAGAGATCGGGCAGGGGGCTATGGCTACACCTTC,CATSRDRAGGYGYTF
TRBV9,TRBJ2-3,.,16,TRBD2,TGTGCCAGCAGCGCTAGCGGGGCTCTTCGAGGAGATACGCAGTATTTT,CASSASGALRGDTQYF
TRBV28,TRBJ2-2,.,13,.,TGTGCCAGCAGTTTTCTAGTCTCCGGGGAGCTGTTTTTT,CASSFLVSGELFF
TRBV7-2,TRBJ1-2,.,13,.,TGTGCCAGCAGCTTAGGCCAGGGGAGGGCCTACACCTTC,CASSLGQGRAYTF
TRBV2,TRBJ2-7,.,13,TRBD1,TGTGCCAGCAGTTCCGGGACAGGGGGCGAGCAGTACTTC,CASSSGTGGEQYF